The 20 T cell receptor beta chains below were found in one sample sequenced in a study of blood T cell repertoires in COVID-19. Profiling relied on immunoSEQ multiplex PCR, and the TCRdb table lists in-frame clones only, not all of them. The sample includes approximately 190,000 clones, roughly 87% of them seen just once. The specimen was peripheral blood. These receptors originate from a man aged 55 to 70 with active or convalescent COVID-19.

This sequence joins TRBV6-5 and TRBJ2-5; a weak D match, TRBD2 (5 bases). This CDR3 has 15 amino acids. V lost 1 base to trimming and J lost 5 bases, with 14 bases between them. Per the germline V gene, CDR1 is MNHEY and CDR2 is SVGAGI. The CDR3: CASSYYPASYETQYF. CDR3 nucleotide sequence: TGTGCCAGCAGTTACTACCCCGCTAGCTACGAGACCCAGTACTTC.

The chain links TRBV19 to TRBJ1-5; possibly TRBD1 for D (6 bases). The CDR3 is made up of 17 amino acids. V lost 0 bases, J lost 5 bases, and 17 bases lay in between. Germline-derived CDR1 and CDR2 are LNHDA and SQIVND (reference sequence). The CDR3 loop is CASSIEGYWGGHQPQHF. The CDR3 DNA sequence: TGTGCCAGTAGTATAGAGGGGTACTGGGGGGGGCATCAGCCCCAGCATTTT.

The chain has TRBV19 and TRBJ2-7, with D tentatively TRBD1 (6 bases). The CDR3 covers 15 residues. CDR1 and CDR2 (germline): LNHDA, SQIVND (reference sequence). Trimming shortened V by 1 base and J by 2 bases, and 12 bases separated the two germline ends. The CDR3 spells CASSIAPGQAYEQYF. CDR3 in DNA: TGTGCCAGTAGTATAGCACCGGGACAAGCCTACGAGCAGTACTTC.

This clone is categorized as medium-sized. The chain combines TRBV6-5 with TRBJ2-3; 13 bases map to TRBD2. V trimming: 6 bases; J trimming: 5 bases; junction bases outside the gene matches: 5. The CDR3 contains 15 residues. Germline loops: CDR1 MNHEY, CDR2 SVGAGI. In DNA, the CDR3 is TGTGCCAGCAGCAGGACTAGCGGGGGAATAGATACGCAGTATTTT. Translated, it gives CASSRTSGGIDTQYF.

This clone showed up just a few times. This sequence joins TRBV27 and TRBJ2-3; the D gene is possibly TRBD2 (6 bases). Trimming removed 7 bases at V and 2 bases at J, with 16 bases between. CDR1 and CDR2 (germline): MNHEY, SMNVEV (reference sequence). The length of the CDR3 is 15 residues. CDR3 DNA: TGTGCCAGCACCAGTTTGGGAGGTCTCACAGATACGCAGTATTTT. This encodes CASTSLGGLTDTQYF.

The chain uses TRBV29-1 and TRBJ2-5, with 9 bases identical to TRBD1. The germline V gene has CDR1 SQVTM and CDR2 ANQGSEA. V lost 6 bases to trimming and J lost 3 bases; unmatched junction nucleotides: 5. This CDR3 has 13 amino acids. This CDR3 reads CSVGQGYEETQYF. DNA for the CDR3: TGCAGCGTGGGACAGGGCTACGAAGAGACCCAGTACTTC.

This clone was detected a few times. This chain uses TRBV18 with TRBJ2-7; 15 positions agree with TRBD2. This CDR3 region has 16 residues. The germline CDR1 and CDR2 sequences are KGHSH and LQKENI. With 2 bases clipped from V and 5 bases from J, the junction kept 4 bases outside the gene matches. The CDR3 reads CASSPGLAGGQHEQYF. CDR3 sequence (DNA): TGTGCCAGCTCACCAGGACTAGCGGGGGGGCAGCACGAGCAGTACTTC.

This clone turned up a few times. V and J are TRBV4-1 and TRBJ2-1; 8 nucleotides match TRBD2. Germline lookup yields CDR1 MGHRA and CDR2 YSYEKL. J gave up 7 bases and V 4 bases, and 12 bases lay outside the gene matches. The CDR3 is 16 residues long. The CDR3 coding sequence is TGCGCCAGCAGCCCCTCACGGGGGGGAGGTTGGAATGAGCAGTTCTTC. It encodes CASSPSRGGGWNEQFF.

The chain uses TRBV19 and TRBJ2-1, with 8 bases lining up with TRBD2. Germline V gene lookup returns CDR1 LNHDA and CDR2 SQIVND (reference sequence). The CDR3 runs 13 residues. J was trimmed by 6 bases and V by 6 bases; bases with no gene match: 4. The CDR3 protein is CASRRTSPNEQFF. CDR3 sequence (DNA): TGTGCCAGTAGACGGACTAGCCCCAATGAGCAGTTCTTC.

The chain links TRBV9 to TRBJ2-2; 7 bases align to TRBD1. Germline V gives CDR1 SGDLS, CDR2 YYNGEE. V lost 0 bases and J lost 4; bases outside the gene matches: 3. The CDR3 extends over 15 amino acids. DNA of the CDR3: TGTGCCAGCAGCGTAGAAGGGGGCCTCACCGGGGAGCTGTTTTTT. This encodes CASSVEGGLTGELFF. The full variable domain, in which reference TRBV9 and TRBJ2-2 provide the parts outside the CDR3, is DSGVTQTPKHLITATGQRVTLRCSPRSGDLSVYWYQQSLDQGLQFLIQYYNGEERAKGNILERFSAQQFPDLHSELNLSSLELGDSALYFCASSVEGGLTGELFFGEGSRLTVL.

The rearrangement links TRBV5-1 to TRBJ2-7; possible D gene TRBD2, 5 bases. CDR1 is SGHRS and CDR2 is YFSETQ in the germline V gene. V was pared by 4 bases and J by 2 bases, with 19 bases between. CDR3 length equals 16 residues. CDR3 amino acids: CASSSGHAGPTYEQYF. The CDR3 coding sequence is TGCGCCAGCAGCAGCGGCCATGCCGGACCCACCTACGAGCAGTACTTC.

The chain couples TRBV6-5 to TRBJ1-2, with D perhaps matching TRBD1 (6 bases). The CDR3 sequence is 13 residues long. Per the germline V gene, CDR1 is MNHEY and CDR2 is SVGAGI. V lost 7 bases, J lost 4 bases, and 13 bases lay in between. In nucleotides, the CDR3 is TGTGCCAGCAAGGAGAACAGGGTCTATGGCTACACCTTC. This gives the protein CASKENRVYGYTF.

The chain links TRBV7-9 to TRBJ1-6; TRBD1 agrees at 10 bases. The junction had 8 bases not matched to a gene; V was cut back by 5 bases and J by 7 bases. CDR1 is SEHNR and CDR2 is FQNEAQ in the germline V gene (reference sequence). The CDR3 consists of 16 residues. CDR3 in amino acids: CASSVTPGQGNSPLHF. CDR3 DNA: TGTGCCAGCAGCGTCACCCCGGGACAGGGGAATTCACCCCTCCACTTT.

This chain joins TRBV27 and TRBJ1-1; TRBD1 matches 11 bases. Unmatched junction bases numbered 2, after V lost 4 bases and J lost 4 bases. The CDR3 is 14 amino acids. Germline CDR1 reads MNHEY; CDR2 reads SMNVEV (reference sequence). The CDR3 protein is CASSWGQGGTEAFF. CDR3 nucleotides: TGTGCCAGCAGTTGGGGACAGGGGGGCACTGAAGCTTTCTTT.

This chain connects TRBV5-4 to TRBJ1-2; maybe TRBD1 (5 bases). The CDR3 is 16 amino acids. V lost 5 bases and J lost 7, with 24 bases in between. From germline, CDR1 is SGHNT and CDR2 YYREEE (reference sequence). The CDR3 DNA is TGTGCCAGCAGGTACAGCCCCCAGGGTATAGGATCTGGCTACACCTTC. Its protein is CASRYSPQGIGSGYTF.

This rearrangement joins TRBV21-1 to TRBJ2-3; the D call TRBD2 from the table was never checked on the DNA. TRBV21-1 is designated a pseudogene. The CDR3 totals 16 residues. CDR3 residues: CASRLEGSGVPDTQYF. The CDR3 nucleotides read TGTGCCAGCAGGCTTGAAGGGTCCGGGGTTCCAGATACGCAGTATTTT.

V gene TRBV25-1 combines with J gene TRBJ1-5; D remains unclear. The ends were cut back, 6 bases at V and 8 bases at J, with 14 bases in the middle. The CDR3 consists of 13 residues. Germline V CDR1 and CDR2: MGHDK, SYGVNS. This chain's CDR3 is CASSPPGEEPQHF. CDR3 nucleotide sequence: TGTGCCAGCAGCCCCCCTGGCGAGGAGCCCCAGCATTTT. The full variable domain, rest sourced from reference TRBV25-1 and TRBJ1-5, is EADIYQTPRYLVIGTGKKITLECSQTMGHDKMYWYQQDPGMELHLIHYSYGVNSTEKGDLSSESTVSRIRTEHFPLTLESARPSHTSQYLCASSPPGEEPQHFGDGTRLSIL.

This clone showed up just once. The chain combines TRBV4-1 with TRBJ1-1; tentatively, D is TRBD1 (6 bases). Trimming stripped 0 bases from V and 4 bases from J, with 12 bases between. There are 15 residues in the CDR3. Per the germline V gene, CDR1 is MGHRA and CDR2 is YSYEKL. CDR3 residues: CASSQDRTGPTEAFF. The CDR3 bases are TGCGCCAGCAGCCAAGATCGCACAGGGCCCACTGAAGCTTTCTTT.

In DNA form, the CDR3 reads TGTGCCATCACGCAGGGTTTTGGCAATGAGCAGTTCTTC. Amino acids: CAITQGFGNEQFF. The rearrangement uses TRBV10-3 and TRBJ2-1; D is possibly TRBD1 (5 bases). The germline V gene has CDR1 ENHRY and CDR2 SYGVKD. Trimming pared 7 bases from V and 6 bases from J, leaving 13 bases between. The CDR3 is 13 amino acids.

The chain uses TRBV5-1 and TRBJ1-4; D is perhaps TRBD1 (6 bases). The ends were cut back, 4 bases at V and 8 bases at J, with 9 bases in the middle. In germline, CDR1 is SGHRS, CDR2 YFSETQ. The length of the CDR3 is 12 residues. CDR3 bases: TGCGCCAGCAGCGGAACAGGGGAAAAACTGTTTTTT. It encodes CASSGTGEKLFF.